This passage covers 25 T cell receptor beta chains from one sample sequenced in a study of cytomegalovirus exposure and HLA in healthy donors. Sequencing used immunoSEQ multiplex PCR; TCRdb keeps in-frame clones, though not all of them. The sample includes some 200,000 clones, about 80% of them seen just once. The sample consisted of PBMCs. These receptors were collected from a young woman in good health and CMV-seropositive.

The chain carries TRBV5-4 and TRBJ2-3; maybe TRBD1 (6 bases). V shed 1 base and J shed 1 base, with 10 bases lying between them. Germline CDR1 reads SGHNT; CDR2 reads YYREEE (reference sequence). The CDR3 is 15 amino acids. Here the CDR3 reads CASSLIPGGTDTQYF. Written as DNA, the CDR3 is TGTGCCAGCAGCTTGATTCCAGGGGGCACAGATACGCAGTATTTT.

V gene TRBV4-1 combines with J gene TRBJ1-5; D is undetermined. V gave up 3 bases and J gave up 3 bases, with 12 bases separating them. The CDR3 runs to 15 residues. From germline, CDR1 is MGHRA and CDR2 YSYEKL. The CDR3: CASSQDGRNNQPQHF. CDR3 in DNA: TGCGCCAGCAGCCAGGATGGCAGGAACAATCAGCCCCAGCATTTT.

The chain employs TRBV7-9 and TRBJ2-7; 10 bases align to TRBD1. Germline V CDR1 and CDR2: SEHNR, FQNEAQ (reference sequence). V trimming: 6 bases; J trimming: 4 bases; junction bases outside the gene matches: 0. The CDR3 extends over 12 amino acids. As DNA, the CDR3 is TGTGCCAGCAGGGGACAGGGGTACGAGCAGTACTTC. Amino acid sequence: CASRGQGYEQYF. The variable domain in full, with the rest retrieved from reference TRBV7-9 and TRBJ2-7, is DTGVSQNPRHKITKRGQNVTFRCDPISEHNRLYWYRQTLGQGPEFLTYFQNEAQLEKSRLLSDRFSAERPKGSFSTLEIQRTEQGDSAMYLCASRGQGYEQYFGPGTRLTVT.

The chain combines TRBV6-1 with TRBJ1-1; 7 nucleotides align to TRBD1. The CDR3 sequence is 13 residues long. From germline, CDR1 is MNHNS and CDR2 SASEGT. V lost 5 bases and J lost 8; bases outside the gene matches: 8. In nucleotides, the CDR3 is TGTGCCAGCAGTAAAGATGGGGACAGAGAAGCTTTCTTT. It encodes CASSKDGDREAFF.

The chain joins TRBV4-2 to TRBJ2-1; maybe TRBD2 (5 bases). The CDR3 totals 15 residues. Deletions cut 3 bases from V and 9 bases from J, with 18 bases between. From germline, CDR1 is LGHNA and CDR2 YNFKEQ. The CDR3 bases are TGTGCCAGCAGCCACAGACTAAGACACTCTACTGAGCAGTTCTTC. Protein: CASSHRLRHSTEQFF.

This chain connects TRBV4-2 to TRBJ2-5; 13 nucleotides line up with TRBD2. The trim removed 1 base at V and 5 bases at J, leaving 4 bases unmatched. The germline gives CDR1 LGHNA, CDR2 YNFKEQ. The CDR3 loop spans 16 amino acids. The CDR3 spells CASSQGLAGGFETQYF. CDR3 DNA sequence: TGTGCCAGCAGCCAAGGACTAGCGGGGGGATTTGAGACCCAGTACTTC.

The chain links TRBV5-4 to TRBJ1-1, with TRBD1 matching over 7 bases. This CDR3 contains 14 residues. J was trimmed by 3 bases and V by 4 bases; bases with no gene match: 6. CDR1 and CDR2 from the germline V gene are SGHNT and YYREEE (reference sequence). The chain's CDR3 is CASSADRVYTEAFF. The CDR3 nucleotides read TGTGCCAGCAGCGCCGACAGGGTGTACACTGAAGCTTTCTTT. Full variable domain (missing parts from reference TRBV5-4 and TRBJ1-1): ETGVTQSPTHLIKTRGQQVTLRCSSQSGHNTVSWYQQALGQGPQFIFQYYREEENGRGNFPPRFSGLQFPNYSSELNVNALELDDSALYLCASSADRVYTEAFFGQGTRLTVV.

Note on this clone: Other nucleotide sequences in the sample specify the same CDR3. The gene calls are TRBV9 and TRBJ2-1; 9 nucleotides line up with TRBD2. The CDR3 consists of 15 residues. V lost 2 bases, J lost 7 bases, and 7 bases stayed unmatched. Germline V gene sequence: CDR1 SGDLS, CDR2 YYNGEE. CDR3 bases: TGTGCCAGCAGCGTTGGCGGGGGGGCCGGTAATGAGCAGTTCTTC. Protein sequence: CASSVGGGAGNEQFF. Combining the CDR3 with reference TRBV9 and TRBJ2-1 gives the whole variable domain DSGVTQTPKHLITATGQRVTLRCSPRSGDLSVYWYQQSLDQGLQFLIQYYNGEERAKGNILERFSAQQFPDLHSELNLSSLELGDSALYFCASSVGGGAGNEQFFGPGTRLTVL.

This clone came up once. Written as DNA, the CDR3 is TGTGCCAGCAGCCAGACAGAGTATGGCTACACCTTC. Translation gives CASSQTEYGYTF. The chain joins TRBV5-4 to TRBJ1-2; tentative D call: TRBD1 (5 bases). CDR3 size: 12 residues. CDR1 is SGHNT and CDR2 is YYREEE in the germline V gene (reference sequence). Trimming cost V 4 bases and J 5 bases, with 9 bases left between them.

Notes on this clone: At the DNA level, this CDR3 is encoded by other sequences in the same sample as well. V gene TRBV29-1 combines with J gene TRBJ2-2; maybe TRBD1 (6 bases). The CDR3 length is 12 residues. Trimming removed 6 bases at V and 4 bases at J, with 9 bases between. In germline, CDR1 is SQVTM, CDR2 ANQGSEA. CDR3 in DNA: TGCAGCGTAGGACAGCGCACCGGGGAGCTGTTTTTT. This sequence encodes CSVGQRTGELFF.

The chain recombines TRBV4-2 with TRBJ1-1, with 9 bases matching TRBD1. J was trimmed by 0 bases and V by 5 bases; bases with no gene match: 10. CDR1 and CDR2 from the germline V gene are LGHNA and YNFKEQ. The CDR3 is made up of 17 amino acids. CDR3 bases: TGTGCCAGCAGCAGGTCGGGGACAGGGCCTATGAACACTGAAGCTTTCTTT. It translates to CASSRSGTGPMNTEAFF.

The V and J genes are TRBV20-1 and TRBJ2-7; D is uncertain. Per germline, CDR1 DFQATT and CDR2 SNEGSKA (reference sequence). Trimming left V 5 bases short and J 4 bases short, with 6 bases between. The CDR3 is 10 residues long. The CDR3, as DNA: TGCAGTGCTCACTCTTACGAGCAGTACTTC. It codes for CSAHSYEQYF.

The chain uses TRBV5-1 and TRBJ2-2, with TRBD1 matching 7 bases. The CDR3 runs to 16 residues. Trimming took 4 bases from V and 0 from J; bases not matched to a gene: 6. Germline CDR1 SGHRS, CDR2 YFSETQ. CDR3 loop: CASSGTARANTGELFF. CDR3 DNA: TGCGCCAGCAGCGGGACAGCCAGAGCGAACACCGGGGAGCTGTTTTTT.

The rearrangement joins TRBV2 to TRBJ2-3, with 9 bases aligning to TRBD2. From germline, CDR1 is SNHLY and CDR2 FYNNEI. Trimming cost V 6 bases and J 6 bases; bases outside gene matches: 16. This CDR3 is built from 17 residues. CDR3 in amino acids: CASRAPPGGGAGDTQYF. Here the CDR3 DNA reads TGTGCCAGCAGGGCCCCTCCGGGCGGGGGGGCAGGTGATACGCAGTATTTT. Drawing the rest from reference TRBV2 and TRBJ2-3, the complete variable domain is EPEVTQTPSHQVTQMGQEVILRCVPISNHLYFYWYRQILGQKVEFLVSFYNNEISEKSEIFDDQFSVERPDGSNFTLKIRSTKLEDSAMYFCASRAPPGGGAGDTQYFGPGTRLTVL.

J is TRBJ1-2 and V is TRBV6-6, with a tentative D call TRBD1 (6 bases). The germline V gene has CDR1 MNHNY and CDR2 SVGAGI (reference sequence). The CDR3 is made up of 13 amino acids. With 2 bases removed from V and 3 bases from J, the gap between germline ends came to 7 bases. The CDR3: CASSYTGYYGYTF. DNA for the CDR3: TGTGCCAGCAGTTACACAGGGTACTATGGCTACACCTTC.

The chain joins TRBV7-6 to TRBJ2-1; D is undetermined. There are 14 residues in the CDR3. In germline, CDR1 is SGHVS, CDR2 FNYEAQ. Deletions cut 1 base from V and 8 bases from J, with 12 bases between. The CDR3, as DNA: TGTGCCAGCAGCTTAGTCTATCGGTCGCATGAGCAGTTCTTC. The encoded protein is CASSLVYRSHEQFF.

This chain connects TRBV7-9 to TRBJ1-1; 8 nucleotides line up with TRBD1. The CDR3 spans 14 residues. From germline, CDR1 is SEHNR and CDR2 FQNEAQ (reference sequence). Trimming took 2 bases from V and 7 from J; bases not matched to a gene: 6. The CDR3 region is CASSLQGTGSEAFF. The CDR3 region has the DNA TGTGCCAGCAGCTTACAAGGGACAGGAAGTGAAGCTTTCTTT.

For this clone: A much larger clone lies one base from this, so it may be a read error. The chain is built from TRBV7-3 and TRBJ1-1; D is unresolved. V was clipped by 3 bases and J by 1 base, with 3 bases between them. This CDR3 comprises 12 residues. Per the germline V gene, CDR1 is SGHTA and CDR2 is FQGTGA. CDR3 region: CASSFGNTEAFF. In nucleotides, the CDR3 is TGTGCCAGCAGCTTCGGGAACACTGAAGCTTTCTTT.

CDR3 protein: CASSRSTGTNEKLFF. CDR3 nucleotide sequence: TGTGCCAGCAGCCGTTCGACAGGAACTAATGAAAAACTGTTTTTT. The chain uses TRBV4-2 and TRBJ1-4; possibly TRBD1 for D (6 bases). From germline, CDR1 is LGHNA and CDR2 YNFKEQ. Trimming removed 4 bases at V and 1 base at J, with 10 bases between. The CDR3 has 15 amino acids.

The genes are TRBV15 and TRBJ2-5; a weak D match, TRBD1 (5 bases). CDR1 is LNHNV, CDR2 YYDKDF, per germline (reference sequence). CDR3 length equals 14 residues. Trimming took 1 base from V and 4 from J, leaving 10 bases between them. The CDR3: CATSRGQGRETQYF. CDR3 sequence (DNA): TGTGCCACCAGCAGAGGGCAGGGCCGAGAGACCCAGTACTTC. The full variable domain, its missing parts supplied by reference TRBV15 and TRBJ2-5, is DAMVIQNPRYQVTQFGKPVTLSCSQTLNHNVMYWYQQKSSQAPKLLFHYYDKDFNNEADTPDNFQSRRPNTSFCFLDIRSPGLGDTAMYLCATSRGQGRETQYFGPGTRLLVL.

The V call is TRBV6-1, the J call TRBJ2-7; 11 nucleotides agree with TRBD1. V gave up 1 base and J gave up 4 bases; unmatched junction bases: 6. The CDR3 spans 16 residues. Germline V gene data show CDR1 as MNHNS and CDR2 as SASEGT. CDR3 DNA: TGTGCCAGCAGTGAAGGTACGGGACAGGGGGTATACGAGCAGTACTTC. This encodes CASSEGTGQGVYEQYF.

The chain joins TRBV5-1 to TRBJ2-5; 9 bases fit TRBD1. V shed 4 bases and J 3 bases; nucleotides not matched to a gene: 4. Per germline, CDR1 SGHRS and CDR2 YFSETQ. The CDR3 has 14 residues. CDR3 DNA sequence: TGCGCCAGCAGCAGGGGACAGGGAGAAGAGACCCAGTACTTC. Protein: CASSRGQGEETQYF.

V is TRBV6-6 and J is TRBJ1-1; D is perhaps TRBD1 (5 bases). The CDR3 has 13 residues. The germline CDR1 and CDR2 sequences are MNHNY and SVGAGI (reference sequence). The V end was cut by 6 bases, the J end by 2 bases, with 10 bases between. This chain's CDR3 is CASRPDSNTEAFF. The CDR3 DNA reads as TGTGCCAGCAGACCCGACAGCAACACTGAAGCTTTCTTT.

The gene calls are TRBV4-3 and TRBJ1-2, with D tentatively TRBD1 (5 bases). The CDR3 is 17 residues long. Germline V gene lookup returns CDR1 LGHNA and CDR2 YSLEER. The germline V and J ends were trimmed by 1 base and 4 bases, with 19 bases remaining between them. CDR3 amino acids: CASSQGLSRGAFYGYTF. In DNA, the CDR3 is TGCGCCAGCAGCCAAGGTCTCAGCCGCGGGGCTTTCTATGGCTACACCTTC.

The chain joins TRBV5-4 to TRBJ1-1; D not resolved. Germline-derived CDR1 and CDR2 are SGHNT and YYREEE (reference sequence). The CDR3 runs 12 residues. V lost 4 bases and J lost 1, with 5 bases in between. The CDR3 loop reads CASSLWNTEAFF. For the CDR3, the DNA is TGTGCCAGCAGCCTGTGGAACACTGAAGCTTTCTTT.